The 26 T cell receptor beta chains below come from one sample, sequenced in a study of blood T cell repertoires in COVID-19. Profiling relied on immunoSEQ multiplex PCR, and the TCRdb table lists in-frame clones only, not all of them. The table has just over 250,000 clones, more than 75% seen once; the top ten hold approximately 9.8%. Sequencing was done on a sample of peripheral blood. The receptors were gathered from a man aged 40-50 years who had recovered from COVID-19.

The chain carries TRBV29-1 and TRBJ1-2; 8 bases fit TRBD1. Germline V CDR1 and CDR2: SQVTM, ANQGSEA. J gave up 6 bases and V 6 bases, and 15 bases lay outside the gene matches. The CDR3 runs to 15 residues. The CDR3 reads CSVEGLDRERDGYTF. The CDR3 DNA follows: TGCAGCGTAGAGGGTCTGGACAGGGAAAGAGATGGCTACACCTTC.

This clone was recorded a few times. The CDR3: CASSLTSREESYNEQFF. The CDR3 nucleotides read TGTGCCAGCAGCTTAACCTCGCGGGAGGAATCCTACAATGAGCAGTTCTTC. The chain joins TRBV7-2 to TRBJ2-1; 8 bases map to TRBD2. Germline CDR1 SGHTA, CDR2 FQGNSA. The length of the CDR3 is 17 residues. After removal of 2 bases from V and 1 base from J, the junction contained 7 bases not matched to a gene.

The chain joins TRBV7-9 to TRBJ2-7, with a possible D match to TRBD2 (5 bases). The CDR3 totals 14 residues. Per germline, CDR1 SEHNR and CDR2 FQNEAQ (reference sequence). V shed 5 bases and J shed 5 bases, with 16 bases lying between them. DNA for the CDR3: TGTGCCAGCAGCCCCCTTGGAGGTCCCCACGAGCAGTACTTC. Residues: CASSPLGGPHEQYF. The whole variable domain, remainder taken from reference TRBV7-9 and TRBJ2-7, is DTGVSQNPRHKITKRGQNVTFRCDPISEHNRLYWYRQTLGQGPEFLTYFQNEAQLEKSRLLSDRFSAERPKGSFSTLEIQRTEQGDSAMYLCASSPLGGPHEQYFGPGTRLTVT.

The chain employs TRBV30 and TRBJ1-2; no clear D gene. From germline, CDR1 is GTSNPN and CDR2 SVGIG (reference sequence). The CDR3 is made up of 14 amino acids. V dropped 1 base and J dropped 7 bases, with 16 bases sitting between them. CDR3 in amino acids: CAWSAGFGGSGYTF. In nucleotides, the CDR3 is TGTGCCTGGAGTGCGGGTTTTGGCGGTAGTGGCTACACCTTC. Full variable domain (remainder filled in from reference TRBV30 and TRBJ1-2): SQTIHQWPATLVQPVGSPLSLECTVEGTSNPNLYWYRQAAGRGLQLLFYSVGIGQISSEVPQNLSASRPQDRQFILSSKKLLLSDSGFYLCAWSAGFGGSGYTFGSGTRLTVV.

The gene calls are TRBV5-4 and TRBJ2-1; D call uncertain. Trimming pared 2 bases from V and 10 bases from J, leaving 13 bases between. Per germline, CDR1 SGHNT and CDR2 YYREEE (reference sequence). The CDR3 has 13 amino acids. In DNA form, the CDR3 reads TGTGCCAGCAGCTTAAAACTGGCGGTGGAGCAGTTCTTC. Amino acid sequence: CASSLKLAVEQFF.

The chain is built from TRBV19 and TRBJ1-1; 7 bases match TRBD1. The germline V gene has CDR1 LNHDA and CDR2 SQIVND (reference sequence). The CDR3 is made up of 15 amino acids. The trim removed 2 bases at V and 6 bases at J, leaving 9 bases unmatched. As DNA, the CDR3 is TGTGCCAGTAGTATAAAGGGGACAGTTCGAGCTGAAGCTTTCTTT. Translation gives CASSIKGTVRAEAFF.

The V call is TRBV11-2, the J call TRBJ2-1, with no clear D. Germline V gives CDR1 SGHAT, CDR2 FQNNGV. V lost 4 bases and J lost 3, with 10 bases in between. CDR3 length: 14 residues. CDR3 residues: CASSSRRVYNEQFF. The CDR3 DNA reads TGTGCCAGCAGCTCTAGACGAGTCTACAATGAGCAGTTCTTC. The complete variable domain, with remaining parts taken from reference TRBV11-2 and TRBJ2-1, reads EAGVAQSPRYKIIEKRQSVAFWCNPISGHATLYWYQQILGQGPKLLIQFQNNGVVDDSQLPKDRFSAERLKGVDSTLKIQPAKLEDSAVYLCASSSRRVYNEQFFGPGTRLTVL.

The chain is built from TRBV2 and TRBJ1-1; 10 bases align to TRBD1. The germline V gene encodes CDR1 SNHLY and CDR2 FYNNEI. This CDR3 contains 14 residues. J was trimmed by 9 bases and V by 3 bases; bases with no gene match: 7. CDR3 protein: CASSDWGQGIKAFF. Here the CDR3 DNA reads TGTGCCAGCAGTGACTGGGGACAGGGGATTAAAGCTTTCTTT.

This sequence joins TRBV5-1 and TRBJ1-2; 7 bases are a match to TRBD1. Trimming cost V 3 bases and J 2 bases; bases outside gene matches: 13. Germline V CDR1 and CDR2: SGHRS, YFSETQ. The CDR3 sequence is 17 residues long. The CDR3 bases are TGCGCCAGCAGCTGGGGAGGTGAGACAGGGCCCAACTATGGCTACACCTTC. This translates into CASSWGGETGPNYGYTF.

The chain links TRBV5-6 to TRBJ1-4; 7 bases match TRBD1. The CDR3 is 17 residues long. The trim removed 2 bases at V and 10 bases at J, leaving 17 bases unmatched. Germline lookup yields CDR1 SGHDT and CDR2 YYEEEE. CDR3 amino acids: CASSFSRQGDLRGKLFF. DNA of the CDR3: TGTGCCAGCAGCTTCAGCCGGCAGGGGGACCTAAGAGGAAAACTGTTTTTT.

The chain uses TRBV2 and TRBJ2-3; TRBD2 aligns across 12 bases. Germline-derived CDR1 and CDR2 are SNHLY and FYNNEI. The CDR3 covers 15 residues. J was trimmed by 1 base and V by 6 bases; bases with no gene match: 2. The CDR3 reads CASSRLAGGTDTQYF. The CDR3 DNA sequence: TGTGCCAGCAGCCGACTAGCGGGAGGCACAGATACGCAGTATTTT.

This clone was seen a handful of times. Relative to the germline gene, one junction end is altered; a read error may explain this. For the CDR3, the DNA is TGTGCCAGCAGTAAAGCAGGGGTAACTAATGAAAAACTGTTTTTT. Translated, it gives CASSKAGVTNEKLFF. V and J are TRBV2 and TRBJ1-4, with a tentative D call TRBD1 (6 bases). The CDR3 contains 15 residues. Looked up from germline, CDR1 is SNHLY and CDR2 is FYNNEI.

In this sample, this clone turned up a few times. The chain is built from TRBV10-3 and TRBJ1-3; no firm D call. The CDR3 spans 10 residues. Germline CDR1 reads ENHRY; CDR2 reads SYGVKD. V was clipped by 11 bases and J by 1 base, with 3 bases between them. CDR3 DNA: TGTGCCTCTTCTGGAAACACCATATATTTT. Its translation is CASSGNTIYF.

The V gene is TRBV2, the J gene TRBJ1-2, with TRBD1 as a possible D gene (6 bases). Germline V lookup: CDR1 SNHLY, CDR2 FYNNEI. Trimming took off 2 bases at V and 2 bases at J, with 15 bases between the two ends. The CDR3 spans 16 residues. The CDR3 here is CASSEWSGQLNYGYTF. CDR3 DNA: TGTGCCAGCAGTGAATGGAGTGGACAGCTAAACTATGGCTACACCTTC.

The CDR3 DNA reads as TGTGCCAGTAACAAACAGTCCTACGAGCAGTACTTC. Its protein product is CASNKQSYEQYF. J is TRBJ2-7 and V is TRBV19; the D is unclear. CDR1 LNHDA and CDR2 SQIVND come from the germline V gene (reference sequence). CDR3 length: 12 residues. Between the trimmed V and J ends, which lost 7 bases and 1 base, there was a span of 8 bases.

The rearrangement links TRBV28 to TRBJ1-1, with D uncertain. Germline values: CDR1 MDHEN, CDR2 SYDVKM. The CDR3 is made up of 12 amino acids. With 1 base removed from V and 8 bases from J, the gap between germline ends came to 8 bases. In DNA form, the CDR3 reads TGTGCCAGCAGTTTATCGCGCAAAGAAGCTTTCTTT. This translates into CASSLSRKEAFF.

The CDR3 DNA is TGCGCCAGCAGCCAAGATCAAGGCGGAAGGAGCTCCTATAATTCACCCCTCCACTTT. It specifies CASSQDQGGRSSYNSPLHF. The chain recombines TRBV4-1 with TRBJ1-6; D is uncertain. Germline V lookup: CDR1 MGHRA, CDR2 YSYEKL. This CDR3 spans 19 amino acids. V gave up 0 bases and J gave up 0 bases, with 15 bases separating them.

The chain couples TRBV3-1 (or the pseudogene TRBV3-2) to TRBJ2-1; 11 bases match TRBD1. The CDR3 sequence is 13 residues long. The germline V gene encodes CDR1 LGHDT and CDR2 YNNKEL (reference sequence). V lost 7 bases to trimming and J lost 10 bases; unmatched junction nucleotides: 6. The CDR3 sequence: CASTRTGGTEQFF. The CDR3 DNA reads TGTGCCAGCACCCGGACAGGGGGCACGGAGCAGTTCTTC.

V and J are TRBV6-2 or TRBV6-3 and TRBJ1-5; D is uncertain. This CDR3 is 17 amino acids long. The V and J ends lost 2 bases and 0 bases respectively, with 14 bases between them. In germline, CDR1 is MNHEY, CDR2 SVGEGT. Written as DNA, the CDR3 is TGTGCCAGCAGTTACGTTTGGAGGGATAATAGCAATCAGCCCCAGCATTTT. This encodes CASSYVWRDNSNQPQHF.

The rearrangement uses TRBV10-3 and TRBJ2-2; a possible D gene is TRBD2 (6 bases). Germline values: CDR1 ENHRY, CDR2 SYGVKD. With 10 bases removed from V and 2 bases from J, the gap between germline ends came to 11 bases. This CDR3 has 13 residues. For the CDR3, the DNA is TGTGCCACCTTAGCGGCTAACACCGGGGAGCTGTTTTTT. The encoded protein is CATLAANTGELFF.

The V and J genes are TRBV13 and TRBJ2-3, with 8 positions matching TRBD2. CDR3 size: 16 residues. CDR1 PRHDT and CDR2 FYEKMQ come from the germline V gene (reference sequence). V was clipped by 6 bases and J by 1 base; unmatched bases: 9. The chain's CDR3 is CASSFRAGDGTDTQYF. CDR3 coding DNA: TGTGCCAGCAGTTTTAGAGCGGGGGATGGCACAGATACGCAGTATTTT.

The rearrangement uses TRBV11-2 and TRBJ2-7, with TRBD2 matching over 9 bases. V dropped 2 bases and J dropped 3; count of bases not matched to a gene: 14. CDR1 and CDR2 (germline): SGHAT, FQNNGV. CDR3 length: 18 residues. The CDR3 here is CASSLPPMLTSGIYEQYF. The CDR3 DNA reads TGTGCCAGCAGCTTACCTCCCATGTTGACTAGCGGAATCTACGAGCAGTACTTC.

The chain uses TRBV30 and TRBJ1-2; a possible D gene is TRBD1 (5 bases). The germline V and J ends were trimmed by 1 base and 6 bases, with 6 bases remaining between them. CDR1 and CDR2 (germline): GTSNPN, SVGIG (reference sequence). The CDR3 covers 11 residues. The CDR3 nucleotides read TGTGCCTGGAGTGGCAGGGATGGCTACACCTTC. The encoded protein is CAWSGRDGYTF.

The gene calls are TRBV9 and TRBJ1-1, with unresolved D. This CDR3 is 12 amino acids long. Germline lookup yields CDR1 SGDLS and CDR2 YYNGEE. Trimming left V 4 bases short and J 5 bases short, with 9 bases between. This CDR3 reads CASSTGKTEAFF. The CDR3, as DNA: TGTGCCAGCAGCACCGGGAAGACTGAAGCTTTCTTT. Full variable domain (remainder filled in from reference TRBV9 and TRBJ1-1): DSGVTQTPKHLITATGQRVTLRCSPRSGDLSVYWYQQSLDQGLQFLIQYYNGEERAKGNILERFSAQQFPDLHSELNLSSLELGDSALYFCASSTGKTEAFFGQGTRLTVV.

J is TRBJ1-4 and V is TRBV11-2; 8 bases are a match to TRBD1. Germline-derived CDR1 and CDR2 are SGHAT and FQNNGV. Unmatched junction bases numbered 1, after V lost 4 bases and J lost 3 bases. CDR3 length: 14 amino acids. In DNA, the CDR3 is TGTGCCAGCAGCTCGACAGGGGCTAATGAAAAACTGTTTTTT. Translating it yields CASSSTGANEKLFF.

The gene calls are TRBV19 and TRBJ2-3; D not certain. Deletions cut 0 bases from V and 3 bases from J, with 7 bases between. The CDR3 runs 14 residues. Germline values: CDR1 LNHDA, CDR2 SQIVND (reference sequence). CDR3 sequence (DNA): TGTGCCAGTAGTATAGACCCCGGGACAGATACGCAGTATTTT. This encodes CASSIDPGTDTQYF.